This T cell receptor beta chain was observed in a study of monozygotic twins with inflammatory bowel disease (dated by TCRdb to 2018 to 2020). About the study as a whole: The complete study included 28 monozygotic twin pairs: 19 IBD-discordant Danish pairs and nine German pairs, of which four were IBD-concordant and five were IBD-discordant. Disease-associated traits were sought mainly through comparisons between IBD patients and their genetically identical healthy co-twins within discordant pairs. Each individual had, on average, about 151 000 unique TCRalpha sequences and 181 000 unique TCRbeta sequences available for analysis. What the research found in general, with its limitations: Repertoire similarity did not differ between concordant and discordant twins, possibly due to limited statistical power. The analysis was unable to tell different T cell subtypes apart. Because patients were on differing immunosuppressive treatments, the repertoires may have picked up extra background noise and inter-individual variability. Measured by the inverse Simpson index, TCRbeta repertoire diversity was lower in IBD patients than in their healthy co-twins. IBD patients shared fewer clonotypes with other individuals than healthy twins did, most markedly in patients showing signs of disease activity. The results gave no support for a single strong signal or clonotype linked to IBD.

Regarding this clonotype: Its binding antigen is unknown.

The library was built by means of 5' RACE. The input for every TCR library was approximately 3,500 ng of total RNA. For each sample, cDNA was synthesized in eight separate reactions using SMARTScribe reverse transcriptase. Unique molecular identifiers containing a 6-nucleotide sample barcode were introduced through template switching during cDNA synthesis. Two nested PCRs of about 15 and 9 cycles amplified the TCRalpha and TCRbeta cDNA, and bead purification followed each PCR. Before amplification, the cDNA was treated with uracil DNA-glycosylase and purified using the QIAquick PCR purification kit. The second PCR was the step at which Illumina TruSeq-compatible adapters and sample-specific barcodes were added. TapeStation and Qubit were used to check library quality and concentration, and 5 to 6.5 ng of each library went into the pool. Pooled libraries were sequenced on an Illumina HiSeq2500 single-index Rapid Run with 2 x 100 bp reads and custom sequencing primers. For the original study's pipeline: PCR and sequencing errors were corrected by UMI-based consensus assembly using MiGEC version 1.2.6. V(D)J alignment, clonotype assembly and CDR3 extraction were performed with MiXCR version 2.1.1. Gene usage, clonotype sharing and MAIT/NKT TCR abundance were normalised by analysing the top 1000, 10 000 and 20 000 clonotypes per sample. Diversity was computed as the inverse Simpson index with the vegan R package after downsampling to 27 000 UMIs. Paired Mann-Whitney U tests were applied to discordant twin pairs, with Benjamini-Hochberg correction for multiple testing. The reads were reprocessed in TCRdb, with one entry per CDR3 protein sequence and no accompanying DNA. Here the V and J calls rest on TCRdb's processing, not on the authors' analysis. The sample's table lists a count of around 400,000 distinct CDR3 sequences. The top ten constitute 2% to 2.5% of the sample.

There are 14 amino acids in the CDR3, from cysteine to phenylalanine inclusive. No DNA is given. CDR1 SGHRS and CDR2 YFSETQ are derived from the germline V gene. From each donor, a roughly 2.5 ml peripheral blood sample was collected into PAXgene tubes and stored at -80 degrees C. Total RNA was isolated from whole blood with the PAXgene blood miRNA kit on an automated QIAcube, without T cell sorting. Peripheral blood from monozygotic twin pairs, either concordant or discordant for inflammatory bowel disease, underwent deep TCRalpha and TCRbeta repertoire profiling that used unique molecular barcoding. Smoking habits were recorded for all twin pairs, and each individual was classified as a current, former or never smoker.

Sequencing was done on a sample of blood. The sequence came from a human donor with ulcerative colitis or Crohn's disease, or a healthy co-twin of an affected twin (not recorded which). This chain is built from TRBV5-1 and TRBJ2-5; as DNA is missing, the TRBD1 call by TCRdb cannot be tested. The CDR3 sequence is CASSLGDYQETQYF.